Each of the 27 T cell receptor beta chains below was sequenced from the same sample in a study of T cells in Graves' hyperthyroidism and ophthalmopathy. Template material for amplifying TCR beta CDR3 regions consisted of RNA transcripts. RT-PCR in the first round (using the HTBI primer set) targeted the TCR CDR3. TCRdb fed the multiplex PCR reads into MiXCR, producing one record per CDR3 protein. The repertoire holds more than 550,000 distinct CDR3 sequences, around 15% seen once, with less than 20% in the top ten. Input material: blood. All receptors derive from a man between 45 and 60 years old with Graves' hyperthyroidism.

The table lists this clonotype with many counts. The chain links TRBV28 to TRBJ2-5; TRBD2 aligns across 10 bases. The CDR3 covers 16 residues. The germline CDR1 and CDR2 sequences are MDHEN and SYDVKM. Unmatched junction bases numbered 10, after V lost 5 bases and J lost 4 bases. The CDR3 coding sequence is TGTGCCAGCAGTGGGGGGGTAGCGGGAGGTCGAGAGACCCAGTACTTC. Its translation: CASSGGVAGGRETQYF.

The chain uses TRBV20-1 and TRBJ1-1; tentatively, D is TRBD1 (6 bases). CDR3 length: 13 amino acids. Per germline, CDR1 DFQATT and CDR2 SNEGSKA (reference sequence). V gave up 4 bases and J gave up 6 bases, with 15 bases separating them. The CDR3 DNA reads as TGCAGTGCTACTTTGAGGGGGACACCTGAAGCTTTCTTT. Its protein product is CSATLRGTPEAFF.

This clonotype came up many times. The chain couples TRBV9 to TRBJ2-7, with D possibly being TRBD1 or TRBD2 (5 bases each). This CDR3 has 14 amino acids. V gave up 4 bases and J gave up 6 bases, with 17 bases separating them. Germline values: CDR1 SGDLS, CDR2 YYNGEE. CDR3 region: CASSFRDPPGEQYF. The CDR3 DNA reads as TGTGCCAGCAGCTTCCGGGACCCTCCCGGCGAGCAGTACTTC.

The J gene is TRBJ2-2, the V gene TRBV5-1; 9 bases match TRBD2. Germline V gene data show CDR1 as SGHRS and CDR2 as YFSETQ. The V segment lost 2 bases and the J segment 2 bases; nucleotides outside the gene matches: 4. The CDR3 length is 16 residues. Here the CDR3 reads CASSLNSGSNTGELFF. Here the CDR3 DNA reads TGCGCCAGCAGCTTAAATAGCGGGAGTAACACCGGGGAGCTGTTTTTT.

There are many counts of this clonotype. This chain links TRBV5-5 with TRBJ2-7; 11 bases map to TRBD1. Per the germline V gene, CDR1 is SGHKS and CDR2 is YYEKEE (reference sequence). V shed 4 bases and J 3 bases; nucleotides not matched to a gene: 9. This CDR3 region has 16 residues. The CDR3 region has the DNA TGTGCCAGCAGCCTTTCTCCCGGGACAGGGGGCTACGAGCAGTACTTC. Translation gives CASSLSPGTGGYEQYF.

This clonotype was observed many times. The rearrangement uses TRBV12-3 or TRBV12-4 and TRBJ2-7; the match to TRBD2 covers 12 bases. With 5 bases clipped from V and 5 bases from J, the junction kept 4 bases outside the gene matches. This CDR3 spans 14 amino acids. Here the CDR3 reads CASSPTSGRNEQYF. The CDR3, as DNA: TGTGCCAGCAGTCCAACTAGCGGGAGGAACGAGCAGTACTTC.

This sequence joins TRBV30 and TRBJ2-3; 7 bases are shared with TRBD2. There are 15 residues in the CDR3. From germline, CDR1 is GTSNPN and CDR2 SVGIG (reference sequence). V was clipped by 2 bases and J by 2 bases; unmatched bases: 7. The CDR3 spells CAWSTSGTITDTQYF. CDR3 coding DNA: TGTGCCTGGAGTACCAGCGGGACGATCACAGATACGCAGTATTTT.

The V and J genes are TRBV20-1 and TRBJ2-7; TRBD1 or TRBD2 may be the D gene (5 bases each). Germline V gene sequence: CDR1 DFQATT, CDR2 SNEGSKA (reference sequence). The CDR3 has 14 residues. Trimming took 3 bases from V and 4 from J, leaving 16 bases between them. The CDR3 region is CSASIPRGEYEQYF. The CDR3 region has the DNA TGCAGTGCTAGTATCCCGCGAGGGGAATACGAGCAGTACTTC.

This clonotype occurred many times. The rearrangement links TRBV27 to TRBJ2-1; D may be TRBD1 (6 bases). Germline assignment: CDR1 MNHEY and CDR2 SMNVEV (reference sequence). With 8 bases removed from V and 9 bases from J, the gap between germline ends came to 14 bases. There are 12 residues in the CDR3. CDR3 DNA sequence: TGTGCCAGCGGGGGCATACGCAGTGAGCAGTTCTTC. As protein: CASGGIRSEQFF.

In its sample, this clonotype was seen a few times. The chain carries TRBV11-2 and TRBJ1-2; D is unclear. Trimming removed 2 bases from V and 0 bases from J, with 10 bases in between. The CDR3 loop spans 15 amino acids. The germline CDR1 and CDR2 sequences are SGHAT and FQNNGV. This CDR3 reads CASSLISSANYGYTF. CDR3 DNA sequence: TGTGCCAGCAGCTTAATTTCGTCTGCTAACTATGGCTACACCTTC.

This clonotype was counted at least ten times. The V and J genes are TRBV6-2 or TRBV6-3 and TRBJ2-7; 7 bases fit TRBD1. This CDR3 comprises 14 residues. Per germline, CDR1 MNHEY and CDR2 SVGEGT. Trimming cost V 1 base and J 5 bases; bases outside gene matches: 5. In DNA, the CDR3 is TGTGCCAGCAGTTACTTCCGACAGGGCAACGAGCAGTACTTC. It yields the protein CASSYFRQGNEQYF.

The sample holds a few counts of this clonotype. This chain uses TRBV12-3 or TRBV12-4 with TRBJ2-2; no clear D gene. V lost 3 bases to trimming and J lost 6 bases, with 8 bases between them. The CDR3 totals 13 residues. CDR3 in DNA: TGTGCCAGCAGTTTTAGGGCGGCCGGGGAGCTGTTTTTT. This sequence encodes CASSFRAAGELFF.

This clonotype was detected many times. V gene TRBV9 combines with J gene TRBJ2-5; D gene ambiguous. This CDR3 is 14 amino acids long. Per the germline V gene, CDR1 is SGDLS and CDR2 is YYNGEE. Trimming stripped 6 bases from V and 0 bases from J, with 12 bases between. CDR3 in DNA: TGTGCCAGCACCTCTATCTCGTACCAAGAGACCCAGTACTTC. Its protein is CASTSISYQETQYF.

The table lists this clonotype with a few counts. The junction does not match germline at one end; this may be a read error. The chain uses TRBV7-9 and TRBJ2-1; 12 bases fit TRBD2. CDR3 length: 16 amino acids. The germline gives CDR1 SEHNR, CDR2 FQNEAQ (reference sequence). CDR3 sequence: CAGSGSGLAGLNEQFF. In DNA, the CDR3 is TGTGCCGGCAGCGGTAGTGGACTAGCGGGATTAAATGAGCAGTTCTTC. Full variable domain (remainder filled in from reference TRBV7-9 and TRBJ2-1): DTGVSQNPRHKITKRGQNVTFRCDPISEHNRLYWYRQTLGQGPEFLTYFQNEAQLEKSRLLSDRFSAERPKGSFSTLEIQRTEQGDSAMYLCAGSGSGLAGLNEQFFGPGTRLTVL.

The V gene is TRBV7-3, the J gene TRBJ2-1; perhaps TRBD1 as D (5 bases). Trimming removed 1 base at V and 9 bases at J, with 10 bases between. This CDR3 comprises 13 residues. Germline-derived CDR1 and CDR2 are SGHTA and FQGTGA. The CDR3 is CASSLMQGSEQFF. CDR3 nucleotides: TGTGCCAGCAGCTTAATGCAGGGTAGTGAGCAGTTCTTC. Full variable domain (outside the CDR3, taken from reference TRBV7-3 and TRBJ2-1): GAGVSQTPSNKVTEKGKYVELRCDPISGHTALYWYRQSLGQGPEFLIYFQGTGAADDSGLPNDRFFAVRPEGSVSTLKIQRTERGDSAVYLCASSLMQGSEQFFGPGTRLTVL.

This clonotype was picked up a small number of times. This chain links TRBV20-1 with TRBJ2-5, with D tentatively TRBD1 or TRBD2 (6 bases each). The length of the CDR3 is 14 residues. The germline gives CDR1 DFQATT, CDR2 SNEGSKA (reference sequence). Trimming pared 6 bases from V and 3 bases from J, leaving 17 bases between. The CDR3: CSASEGGAKETQYF. The CDR3 coding sequence is TGCAGTGCGTCTGAGGGGGGAGCTAAAGAGACCCAGTACTTC.

The genes are TRBV30 and TRBJ2-2; perhaps TRBD2 as D (5 bases). V dropped 5 bases and J dropped 5 bases, with 12 bases sitting between them. CDR1 and CDR2 from the germline V gene are GTSNPN and SVGIG (reference sequence). The CDR3 totals 13 residues. CDR3 DNA sequence: TGTGCCTGGGGACTTTATGTGACCGGGGAGCTGTTTTTT. Protein sequence: CAWGLYVTGELFF.

This clonotype showed up many times. This rearrangement joins TRBV28 to TRBJ2-7, with 9 bases identical to TRBD1. CDR1 is MDHEN and CDR2 is SYDVKM in the germline V gene. This CDR3 comprises 16 residues. V gave up 5 bases and J gave up 4 bases; unmatched junction bases: 12. CDR3 loop: CASSPQPTGGTYEQYF. CDR3 sequence (DNA): TGTGCCAGCAGTCCCCAACCGACAGGGGGAACTTACGAGCAGTACTTC.

This clonotype occurred a few times. The chain joins TRBV28 to TRBJ2-5, with 7 positions matching TRBD1. The CDR3 contains 14 residues. From germline, CDR1 is MDHEN and CDR2 SYDVKM. Trimming cost V 7 bases and J 0 bases; bases outside gene matches: 5. CDR3 nucleotides: TGTGCCAGCACCTACGGGACAGACCAAGAGACCCAGTACTTC. Encoded protein: CASTYGTDQETQYF.

This clonotype has more than one count but fewer than ten. V gene TRBV6-2 or TRBV6-3 combines with J gene TRBJ2-7; no clear D gene. In germline, CDR1 is MNHEY, CDR2 SVGEGT. V gave up 0 bases and J gave up 3 bases, with 3 bases separating them. The CDR3 spans 12 residues. CDR3: CASSYSFYEQYF. DNA of the CDR3: TGTGCCAGCAGTTACTCCTTCTACGAGCAGTACTTC.

This clonotype was seen only a few times. The rearrangement joins TRBV9 to TRBJ2-6, with D uncertain. Trimming left V 0 bases short and J 2 bases short, with 6 bases between. CDR1 and CDR2 (germline): SGDLS, YYNGEE. The CDR3 extends over 15 amino acids. CDR3 bases: TGTGCCAGCAGCGTAGAAGGAGCTGGGGCCAACGTCCTGACTTTC. It translates to CASSVEGAGANVLTF.

The rearrangement uses TRBV28 and TRBJ1-4; 8 nucleotides match TRBD1. V lost 6 bases to trimming and J lost 1 base; unmatched junction nucleotides: 10. The CDR3 has 17 amino acids. Germline V gene sequence: CDR1 MDHEN, CDR2 SYDVKM. The CDR3 DNA reads TGTGCCAGCAGCCTCCAGGGGGCGGTTTTAACTAATGAAAAACTGTTTTTT. Translated, it gives CASSLQGAVLTNEKLFF.

The sample holds many counts of this clonotype. The chain links TRBV27 to TRBJ1-1; TRBD1 matches 7 bases. V lost 6 bases to trimming and J lost 0 bases; unmatched junction nucleotides: 1. CDR3 size: 13 residues. Germline V gene data show CDR1 as MNHEY and CDR2 as SMNVEV (reference sequence). Here the CDR3 DNA reads TGTGCCAGCAGGACAGGGATGAACACTGAAGCTTTCTTT. Residues: CASRTGMNTEAFF.

This clonotype was found a few times. The chain uses TRBV5-4 and TRBJ1-6; a possible D gene is TRBD1 (5 bases). CDR1 is SGHNT and CDR2 is YYREEE in the germline V gene (reference sequence). The CDR3 extends over 17 amino acids. V dropped 0 bases and J dropped 7 bases, with 17 bases sitting between them. For the CDR3, the DNA is TGTGCCAGCAGCTTGGGGGGGGGAGCGGGTCGGAATTCACCCCTCCACTTT. Residues: CASSLGGGAGRNSPLHF.

This clonotype was found many times. V is TRBV7-8 and J is TRBJ1-5; TRBD1 matches 11 bases. The trim removed 6 bases at V and 3 bases at J, leaving 16 bases unmatched. The CDR3 sequence is 19 residues long. From germline, CDR1 is SGHVS and CDR2 FQNEAQ. The CDR3 bases are TGTGCCAGCAGACTAAGAGCTCGGACAGGGGGCGGTAACAATCAGCCCCAGCATTTT. Translating gives CASRLRARTGGGNNQPQHF.

J is TRBJ1-5 and V is TRBV28, with 7 nucleotides matching TRBD1. The CDR3 is made up of 15 amino acids. Germline lookup yields CDR1 MDHEN and CDR2 SYDVKM. The junction had 7 bases not matched to a gene; V was cut back by 3 bases and J by 5 bases. The CDR3 loop reads CASSFGDRVDQPQHF. The CDR3 coding sequence is TGTGCCAGCAGTTTTGGCGACAGGGTCGATCAGCCCCAGCATTTT.

Ten or more counts support this clonotype. J is TRBJ2-3 and V is TRBV12-3 or TRBV12-4; 7 nucleotides match TRBD2. CDR3 size: 15 residues. V was clipped by 4 bases and J by 8 bases; unmatched bases: 12. CDR3 amino acids: CASSWGGTPAPTQYF. CDR3 nucleotides: TGTGCCAGCAGTTGGGGGGGGACTCCCGCCCCTACGCAGTATTTT.